One and the same sample provided the 3 T cell receptor beta chains below, sequenced in a study of metastatic and nonmetastatic thyroid tumors. TCRdb recomputed clones from the PCR reads via MiXCR. The repertoire holds about 19,000 clones, with about a quarter as singletons. All patients were untreated before thyroid surgery. Sequencing was performed on blood. These receptor sequences come from a male donor with papillary thyroid cancer or a benign thyroid nodule (not recorded which). Some clones in this sample may be carry-over from other donors' samples.

Only a few counts were recorded for this clone. CDR3 sequence: CAWTPGTGSPQQYF. CDR3 DNA sequence: TGTGCCTGGACCCCCGGGACAGGCAGTCCCCAGCAGTACTTC. The V call is TRBV30, the J call TRBJ2-7; 8 nucleotides match TRBD1. V lost 4 bases, J lost 8 bases, and 13 bases stayed unmatched. The CDR3 covers 14 residues. Germline V CDR1 and CDR2: GTSNPN, SVGIG (reference sequence).

By its share, this clone is medium-sized (0.01 to 0.1%). This sequence joins TRBV11-2 and TRBJ1-1, with D perhaps TRBD1 (5 bases). V lost 7 bases, J lost 3 bases, and 15 bases lay in between. The CDR3 consists of 14 residues. Germline values: CDR1 SGHAT, CDR2 FQNNGV. The CDR3 sequence: CASNLGARDTEAFF. CDR3 nucleotide sequence: TGTGCCAGCAACCTTGGGGCGCGGGACACTGAAGCTTTCTTT.

A few counts support this clone. The rearrangement uses TRBV30 and TRBJ2-2; TRBD2 might be the D (5 bases). V lost 5 bases and J 6 bases, leaving 16 bases between the germline ends. The CDR3 has 14 amino acids. CDR1 and CDR2 from the germline V gene are GTSNPN and SVGIG (reference sequence). The DNA for the CDR3 is TGTGCCTGGGCCGGATTTGAGGGCGCCGGGGAGCTGTTTTTT. It is translated as CAWAGFEGAGELFF.